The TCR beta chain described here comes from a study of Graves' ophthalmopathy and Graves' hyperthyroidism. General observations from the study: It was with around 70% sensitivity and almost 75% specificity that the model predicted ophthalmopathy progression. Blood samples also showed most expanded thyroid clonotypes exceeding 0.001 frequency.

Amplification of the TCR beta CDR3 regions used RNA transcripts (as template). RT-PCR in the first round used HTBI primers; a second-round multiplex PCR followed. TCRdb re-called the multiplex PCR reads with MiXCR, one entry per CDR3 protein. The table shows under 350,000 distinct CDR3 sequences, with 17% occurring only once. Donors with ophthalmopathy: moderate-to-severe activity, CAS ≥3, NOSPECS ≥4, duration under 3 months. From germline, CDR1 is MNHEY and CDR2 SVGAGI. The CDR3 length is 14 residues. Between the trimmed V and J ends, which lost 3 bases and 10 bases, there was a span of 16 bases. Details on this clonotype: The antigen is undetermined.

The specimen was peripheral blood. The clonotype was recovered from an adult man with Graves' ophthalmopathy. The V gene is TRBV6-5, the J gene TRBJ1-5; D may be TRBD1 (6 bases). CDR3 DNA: TGTGCCAGCAGTTATCTGGGGGGGGGACATCCCCAGCATTTT. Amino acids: CASSYLGGGHPQHF.